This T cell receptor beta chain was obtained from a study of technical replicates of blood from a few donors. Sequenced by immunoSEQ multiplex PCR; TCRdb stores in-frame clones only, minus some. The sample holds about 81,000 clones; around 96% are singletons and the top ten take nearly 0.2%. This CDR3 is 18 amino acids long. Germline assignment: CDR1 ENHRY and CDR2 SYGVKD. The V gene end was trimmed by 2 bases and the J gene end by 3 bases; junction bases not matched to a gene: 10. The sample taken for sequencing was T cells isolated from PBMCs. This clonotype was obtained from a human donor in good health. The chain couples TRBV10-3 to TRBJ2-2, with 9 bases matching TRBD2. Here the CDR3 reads CAISEGSRTSGYTGELFF. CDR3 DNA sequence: TGTGCCATCAGTGAGGGCAGTAGAACTAGCGGGTACACCGGGGAGCTGTTTTTT.